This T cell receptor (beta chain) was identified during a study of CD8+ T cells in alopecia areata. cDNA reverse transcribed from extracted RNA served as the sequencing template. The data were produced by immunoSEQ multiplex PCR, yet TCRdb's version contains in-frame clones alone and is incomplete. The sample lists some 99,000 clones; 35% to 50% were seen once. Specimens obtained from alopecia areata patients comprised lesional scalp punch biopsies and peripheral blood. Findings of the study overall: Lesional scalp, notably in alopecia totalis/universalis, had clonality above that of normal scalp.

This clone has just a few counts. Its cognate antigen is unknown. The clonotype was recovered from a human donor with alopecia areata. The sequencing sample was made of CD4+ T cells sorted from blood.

The CDR3 here is CASSLAPAGSGGTGELFF. The CDR3 DNA follows: TGCGCCAGCAGCTTGGCCCCCGCCGGTAGCGGGGGCACCGGGGAGCTGTTTTTT. The rearrangement links TRBV5-1 to TRBJ2-2; TRBD2 agrees at 9 bases. The CDR3 spans 18 residues. J lost 4 bases, V lost 0 bases, and 10 bases had no gene match. Germline V gene sequence: CDR1 SGHRS, CDR2 YFSETQ.